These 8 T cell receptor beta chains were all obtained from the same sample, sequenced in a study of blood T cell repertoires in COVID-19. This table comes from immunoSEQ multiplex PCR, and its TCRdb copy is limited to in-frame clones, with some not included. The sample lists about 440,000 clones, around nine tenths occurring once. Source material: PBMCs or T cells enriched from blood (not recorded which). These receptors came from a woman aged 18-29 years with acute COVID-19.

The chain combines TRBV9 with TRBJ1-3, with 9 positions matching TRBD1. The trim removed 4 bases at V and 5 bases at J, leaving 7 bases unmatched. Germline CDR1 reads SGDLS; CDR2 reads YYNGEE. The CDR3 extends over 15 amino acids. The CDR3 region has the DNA TGTGCCAGCAGCCAAGGACAGGGGTATAGAAACACCATATATTTT. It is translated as CASSQGQGYRNTIYF.

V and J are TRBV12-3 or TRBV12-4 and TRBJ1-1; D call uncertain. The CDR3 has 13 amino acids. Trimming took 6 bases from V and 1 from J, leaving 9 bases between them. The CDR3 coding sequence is TGTGCCAGCAGCAGAGACAAGAACACTGAAGCTTTCTTT. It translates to CASSRDKNTEAFF.

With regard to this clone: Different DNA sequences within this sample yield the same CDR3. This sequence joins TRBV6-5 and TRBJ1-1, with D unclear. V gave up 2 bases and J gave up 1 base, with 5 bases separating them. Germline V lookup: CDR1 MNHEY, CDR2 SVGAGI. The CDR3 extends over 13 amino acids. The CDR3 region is CASSYGRNTEAFF. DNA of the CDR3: TGTGCCAGCAGTTACGGGAGGAACACTGAAGCTTTCTTT.

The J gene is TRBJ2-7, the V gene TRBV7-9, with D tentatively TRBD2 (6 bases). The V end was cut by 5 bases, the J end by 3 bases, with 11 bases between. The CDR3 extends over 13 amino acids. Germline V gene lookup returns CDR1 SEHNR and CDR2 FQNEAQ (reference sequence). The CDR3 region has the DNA TGTGCCAGCAGCGGGGACTTCTACTACGAGCAGTACTTC. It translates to CASSGDFYYEQYF.

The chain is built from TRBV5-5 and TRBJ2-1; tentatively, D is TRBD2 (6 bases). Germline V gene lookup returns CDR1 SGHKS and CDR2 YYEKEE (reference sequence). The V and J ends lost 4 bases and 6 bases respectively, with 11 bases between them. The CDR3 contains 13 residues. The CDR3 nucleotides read TGTGCCAGCAGCGGAGGGAGAGGCAATGAGCAGTTCTTC. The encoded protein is CASSGGRGNEQFF.

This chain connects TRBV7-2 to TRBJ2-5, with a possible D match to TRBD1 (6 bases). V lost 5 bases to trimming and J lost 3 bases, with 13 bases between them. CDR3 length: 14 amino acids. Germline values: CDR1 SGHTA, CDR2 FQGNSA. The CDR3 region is CASSRGHQKETQYF. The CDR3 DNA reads TGTGCCAGCAGCCGGGGACACCAAAAAGAGACCCAGTACTTC. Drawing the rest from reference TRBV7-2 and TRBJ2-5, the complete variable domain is GAGVSQSPSNKVTEKGKDVELRCDPISGHTALYWYRQSLGQGLEFLIYFQGNSAPDKSGLPSDRFSAERTGGSVSTLTIQRTQQEDSAVYLCASSRGHQKETQYFGPGTRLLVL.

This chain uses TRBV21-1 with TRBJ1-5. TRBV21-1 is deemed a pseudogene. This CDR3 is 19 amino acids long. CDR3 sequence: CASRTWEPAPLYSNQPQHF. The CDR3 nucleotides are TGTGCCAGCAGGACATGGGAGCCAGCCCCCTTGTATAGCAATCAGCCCCAGCATTTT.

DNA of the CDR3: TGTGCCAGCAGCGTAGGGGCTAGCTCTTCCAATGAGCAGTTCTTC. Translating gives CASSVGASSSNEQFF. The gene calls are TRBV9 and TRBJ2-1, with D possibly being TRBD2 (5 bases). The CDR3 loop spans 15 amino acids. The V end was cut by 0 bases, the J end by 6 bases, with 13 bases between. CDR1 and CDR2 from the germline V gene are SGDLS and YYNGEE.